Below are 20 T cell receptor beta chains sequenced from a single sample in a study of CDR3 diversity in severe acne. TCRdb re-analysed the PCR reads in MiXCR, keeping a single row per CDR3 protein. The data hold some 90,000 distinct CDR3 sequences, with approximately 49% observed a single time. The sample comprised blood. The receptors here all came from a male donor with severe acne vulgaris.

The genes are TRBV28 and TRBJ2-5; 8 bases line up with TRBD2. The J segment lost 7 bases and the V segment lost 1 base, leaving 2 bases of the junction unmatched. CDR3 length: 13 amino acids. Germline values: CDR1 MDHEN, CDR2 SYDVKM. DNA of the CDR3: TGTGCCAGCAGTTTATTCACTAGCGGGACCCAGTACTTC. Translated: CASSLFTSGTQYF.

This clonotype is medium-sized (0.01 to 0.1%). Written as DNA, the CDR3 is TGCAGCGTTGGGGACAGGGGCCTAAAGGAAGGCTACACCTTC. Protein product: CSVGDRGLKEGYTF. This chain links TRBV29-1 with TRBJ1-2; 10 bases match TRBD1. Looked up from germline, CDR1 is SQVTM and CDR2 is ANQGSEA. V trimming: 4 bases; J trimming: 8 bases; junction bases outside the gene matches: 10. The CDR3 is made up of 14 amino acids. The variable domain in full, with the rest retrieved from reference TRBV29-1 and TRBJ1-2, is SAVISQKPSRDICQRGTSLTIQCQVDSQVTMMFWYRQQPGQSLTLIATANQGSEATYESGFVIDKFPISRPNLTFSTLTVSNMSPEDSSIYLCSVGDRGLKEGYTFGSGTRLTVV.

This clonotype was counted many times. The J gene is TRBJ2-7, the V gene TRBV4-3; D is uncertain. The V gene's germline CDR1 is LGHNA and CDR2 YSLEER. Between the trimmed V and J ends, which lost 0 bases and 3 bases, there was a span of 12 bases. This CDR3 has 15 amino acids. The CDR3 sequence: CASSQDLAGIYEQYF. The CDR3 bases are TGCGCCAGCAGCCAAGATTTGGCAGGTATCTACGAGCAGTACTTC.

A word on this clonotype: Possible read error: a much larger clone is one base away. This chain joins TRBV20-1 and TRBJ2-3; D ambiguous. This CDR3 has 10 residues. Germline CDR1 and CDR2: DFQATT and SNEGSKA (reference sequence). The CDR3 nucleotides are TGCAATGCTAGGTCGTATACGCAGTATTTT. Translating it yields CNARSYTQYF.

The rearrangement uses TRBV30 and TRBJ2-3; D unclear. CDR3 length: 13 amino acids. Germline CDR1 is GTSNPN and CDR2 is SVGIG (reference sequence). V lost 7 bases to trimming and J lost 3 bases, with 14 bases between them. The CDR3 nucleotides read TGTGCCTACGACGGATGGGGTACAGATACGCAGTATTTT. Translated: CAYDGWGTDTQYF.

The rearrangement uses TRBV18 and TRBJ1-2; tentative D call: TRBD1 (6 bases). The germline CDR1 and CDR2 sequences are KGHSH and LQKENI. The CDR3 consists of 13 residues. The V gene lost 3 bases and the J gene lost 5 bases, with 10 bases spanning the gap. The CDR3 loop is CASSPGQRYGYTF. The CDR3 DNA reads as TGTGCCAGCTCACCGGGACAACGGTATGGCTACACCTTC.

This clonotype was detected once. This rearrangement joins TRBV11-2 to TRBJ2-5, with unresolved D. The length of the CDR3 is 13 residues. Germline loops: CDR1 SGHAT, CDR2 FQNNGV. V dropped 8 bases and J dropped 3 bases, with 13 bases sitting between them. The CDR3 sequence: CASRSFLEETQYF. DNA for the CDR3: TGTGCCAGCCGCTCCTTTCTAGAAGAGACCCAGTACTTC.

Ten or more counts support this clonotype. The genes are TRBV2 and TRBJ2-7, with D uncertain. Trimming removed 3 bases at V and 6 bases at J, with 6 bases between. The CDR3 is made up of 11 amino acids. In germline, CDR1 is SNHLY, CDR2 FYNNEI. The DNA of the CDR3 is TGTGCCAGCAGTGACATCTCCGAGCAGTACTTC. Protein product: CASSDISEQYF.

On this clonotype: This sequence may be a read error, since a much larger clone differs from it by one base. The rearrangement uses TRBV5-1 and TRBJ2-1, with D perhaps assigned TRBD1 or TRBD2 (5 bases each). This CDR3 comprises 13 residues. The V end was cut by 0 bases, the J end by 13 bases, with 14 bases between. Looked up from germline, CDR1 is SGHRS and CDR2 is YFSETQ. In nucleotides, the CDR3 is TGCGCCAGCAGCTTGGGGCAACTAGGGACCCAGTTCTTC. This translates into CASSLGQLGTQFF.

This clonotype was observed many times. This rearrangement joins TRBV24-1 to TRBJ2-4; 10 positions match TRBD1. Germline V lookup: CDR1 KGHDR, CDR2 SFDVKD. V was clipped by 9 bases and J by 0 bases; unmatched bases: 13. The CDR3 extends over 18 amino acids. The CDR3 DNA reads as TGTGCCACCCAACCCGGGACAGGGGCAATATTAGCCAAAAACATTCAGTACTTC. This gives the protein CATQPGTGAILAKNIQYF.

This clonotype was observed at least ten times. The rearrangement links TRBV14 to TRBJ2-7, with D hard to call. Germline V lookup: CDR1 SGHDN, CDR2 FVKESK. The CDR3 covers 14 residues. Deletions cut 1 base from V and 2 bases from J, with 9 bases between. Here the CDR3 DNA reads TGTGCCAGCAGCCAAGGTTTAAGTGCCTACGAGCAGTACTTC. The encoded protein is CASSQGLSAYEQYF. Full variable domain (missing parts from reference TRBV14 and TRBJ2-7): EAGVTQFPSHSVIEKGQTVTLRCDPISGHDNLYWYRRVMGKEIKFLLHFVKESKQDESGMPNNRFLAERTGGTYSTLKVQPAELEDSGVYFCASSQGLSAYEQYFGPGTRLTVT.

At least ten counts were recorded for this clonotype. This chain uses TRBV7-2 with TRBJ2-7; D possibly uses TRBD1 or TRBD2 (6 bases each). V was clipped by 1 base and J by 4 bases, with 11 bases between them. This CDR3 region has 14 residues. Germline V gives CDR1 SGHTA, CDR2 FQGNSA. This CDR3 reads CASSLGKGGYEQYF. CDR3 bases: TGTGCCAGCAGCTTAGGGAAGGGGGGATACGAGCAGTACTTC.

The chain has TRBV5-5 and TRBJ2-7; 14 nucleotides align to TRBD2. Germline CDR1 reads SGHKS; CDR2 reads YYEKEE (reference sequence). V was pared by 4 bases and J by 0 bases, with 9 bases of the junction left unmatched. The CDR3 extends over 18 amino acids. CDR3 sequence (DNA): TGTGCCAGCAGCCCGACTAGCGGGGGGGGCCGAAGCTCCTACGAGCAGTACTTC. Its translation is CASSPTSGGGRSSYEQYF.

Notes on this clonotype: A much larger clone lies one base from this, so it may be a read error. The chain links TRBV6-1 to TRBJ2-7, with TRBD1 matching 7 bases. In germline, CDR1 is MNHNS, CDR2 SASEGT. The CDR3 sequence is 15 residues long. The CDR3 loop is CASSIPGTERYEQCF. The CDR3 DNA is TGTGCCAGCAGTATCCCCGGGACAGAGCGCTACGAGCAGTGCTTC.

The chain couples TRBV10-3 to TRBJ2-1, with 12 bases identical to TRBD2. V lost 6 bases to trimming and J lost 12 bases; unmatched junction nucleotides: 6. The CDR3 contains 13 residues. Germline V gives CDR1 ENHRY, CDR2 SYGVKD. CDR3 protein: CAIRTTSGRRQFF. For the CDR3, the DNA is TGTGCCATCAGGACGACTAGCGGGAGAAGGCAGTTCTTC.

The CDR3 here is CSARVARLNTEAFF. The CDR3 coding sequence is TGCAGTGCTAGAGTGGCCCGTTTGAACACTGAAGCTTTCTTT. This chain links TRBV20-1 with TRBJ1-1, with D hard to call. The CDR3 runs to 14 residues. Trimming stripped 1 base from V and 0 bases from J, with 9 bases between. The germline gives CDR1 DFQATT, CDR2 SNEGSKA (reference sequence).

The chain couples TRBV19 to TRBJ1-5; D gene unclear. The CDR3 extends over 14 amino acids. Per the germline V gene, CDR1 is LNHDA and CDR2 is SQIVND (reference sequence). V was shortened by 3 bases and J by 3 bases, with 9 bases between the two germline ends. CDR3 bases: TGTGCCAGTAGTATTTGGGGTGACAATCAGCCCCAGCATTTT. Protein sequence: CASSIWGDNQPQHF.

The chain links TRBV9 to TRBJ1-5; 9 bases fit TRBD1. CDR3 length equals 15 residues. Germline V gene data show CDR1 as SGDLS and CDR2 as YYNGEE. V shed 4 bases, J shed 7 bases, and the junction held 9 bases outside the gene matches. The CDR3 loop reads CASSPGQGGVQPQHF. In DNA, the CDR3 is TGTGCCAGCAGCCCGGGACAGGGAGGAGTCCAGCCCCAGCATTTT. The whole variable domain, filled in from reference TRBV9 and TRBJ1-5, reads DSGVTQTPKHLITATGQRVTLRCSPRSGDLSVYWYQQSLDQGLQFLIQYYNGEERAKGNILERFSAQQFPDLHSELNLSSLELGDSALYFCASSPGQGGVQPQHFGDGTRLSIL.

The gene calls are TRBV19 and TRBJ2-5; D is possibly TRBD2 (7 bases). Trimming removed 4 bases from V and 4 bases from J, with 16 bases in between. Per germline, CDR1 LNHDA and CDR2 SQIVND (reference sequence). There are 15 residues in the CDR3. The DNA of the CDR3 is TGTGCCAGTAGTAACGTGGGGGGGCCGAGAGAGACCCAGTACTTC. Protein product: CASSNVGGPRETQYF.

This clonotype was observed a few times. The V call is TRBV20-1, the J call TRBJ1-2; D is ambiguous. The germline V gene has CDR1 DFQATT and CDR2 SNEGSKA (reference sequence). V was cut by 1 base and J by 0 bases, with 15 bases left in between. The CDR3 consists of 16 residues. This CDR3 reads CSARGDPGTPNYGYTF. DNA of the CDR3: TGCAGTGCTAGAGGCGACCCGGGCACCCCTAACTATGGCTACACCTTC.